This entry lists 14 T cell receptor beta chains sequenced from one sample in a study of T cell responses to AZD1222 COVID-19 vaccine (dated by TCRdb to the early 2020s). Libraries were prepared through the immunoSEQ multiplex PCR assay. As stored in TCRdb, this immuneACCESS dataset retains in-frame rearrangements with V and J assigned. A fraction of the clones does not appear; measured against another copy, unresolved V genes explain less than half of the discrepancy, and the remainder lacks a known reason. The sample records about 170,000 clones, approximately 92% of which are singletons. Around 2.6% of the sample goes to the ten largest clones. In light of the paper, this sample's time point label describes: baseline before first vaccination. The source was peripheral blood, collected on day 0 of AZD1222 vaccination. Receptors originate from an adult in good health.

CDR3 protein: CASQGYGEAFF. CDR3 DNA: TGTGCTTCCCAGGGGTATGGGGAAGCTTTCTTT. The V gene is TRBV30, the J gene TRBJ1-1; a weak D match, TRBD1 (6 bases). CDR3 length: 11 residues. Germline CDR1 reads GTSNPN; CDR2 reads SVGIG (reference sequence). Using reference TRBV30 and TRBJ1-1 for the parts outside the CDR3, the full variable domain is SQTIHQWPATLVQPVGSPLSLECTVEGTSNPNLYWYRQAAGRGLQLLFYSVGIGQISSEVPQNLSASRPQDRQFILSSKKLLLSDSGFYLCASQGYGEAFFGQGTRLTVV.

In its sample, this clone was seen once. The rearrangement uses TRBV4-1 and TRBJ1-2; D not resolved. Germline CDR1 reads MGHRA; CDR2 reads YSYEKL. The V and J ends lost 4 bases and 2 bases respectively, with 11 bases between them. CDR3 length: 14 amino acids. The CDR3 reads CASSPKDVNYGYTF. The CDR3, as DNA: TGCGCCAGCAGCCCGAAGGACGTAAACTATGGCTACACCTTC.

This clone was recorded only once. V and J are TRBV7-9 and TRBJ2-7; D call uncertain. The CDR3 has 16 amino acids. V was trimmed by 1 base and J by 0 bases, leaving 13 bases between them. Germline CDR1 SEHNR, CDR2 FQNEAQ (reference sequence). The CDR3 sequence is CASSLGPQLSSYEQYF. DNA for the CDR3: TGTGCCAGCAGCTTAGGTCCCCAGTTAAGCTCCTACGAGCAGTACTTC.

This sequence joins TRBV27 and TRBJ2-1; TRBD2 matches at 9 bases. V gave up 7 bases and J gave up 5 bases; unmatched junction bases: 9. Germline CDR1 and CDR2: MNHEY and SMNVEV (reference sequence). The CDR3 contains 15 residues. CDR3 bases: TGTGCCAGCATCCATAGCGGGAGCAGGGACAATGAGCAGTTCTTC. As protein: CASIHSGSRDNEQFF.

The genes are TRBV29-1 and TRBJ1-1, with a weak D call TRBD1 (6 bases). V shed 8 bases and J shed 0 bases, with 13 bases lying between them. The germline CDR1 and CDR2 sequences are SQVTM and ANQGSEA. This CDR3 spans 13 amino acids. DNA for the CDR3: TGCAGCTGTTTAGGACAGATGAACACTGAAGCTTTCTTT. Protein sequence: CSCLGQMNTEAFF.

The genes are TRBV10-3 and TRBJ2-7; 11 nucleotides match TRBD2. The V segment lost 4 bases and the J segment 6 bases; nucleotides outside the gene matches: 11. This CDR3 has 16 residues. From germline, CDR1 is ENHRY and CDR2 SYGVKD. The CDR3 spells CAISALNTSGRGEQYF. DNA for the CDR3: TGTGCCATCAGTGCGCTTAATACTAGCGGGAGAGGCGAGCAGTACTTC.

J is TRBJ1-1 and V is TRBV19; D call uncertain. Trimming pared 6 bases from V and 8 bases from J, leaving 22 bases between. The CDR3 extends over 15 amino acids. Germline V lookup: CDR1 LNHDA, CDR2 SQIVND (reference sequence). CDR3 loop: CASRGRVGEGEEAFF. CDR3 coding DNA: TGTGCCAGTAGGGGAAGGGTGGGAGAGGGAGAAGAAGCTTTCTTT.

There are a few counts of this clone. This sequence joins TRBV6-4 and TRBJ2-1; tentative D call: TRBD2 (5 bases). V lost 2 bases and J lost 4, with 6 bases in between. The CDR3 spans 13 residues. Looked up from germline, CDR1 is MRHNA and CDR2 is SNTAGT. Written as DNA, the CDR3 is TGTGCCAGCAGTGACGGGGAGTACAATGAGCAGTTCTTC. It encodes CASSDGEYNEQFF.

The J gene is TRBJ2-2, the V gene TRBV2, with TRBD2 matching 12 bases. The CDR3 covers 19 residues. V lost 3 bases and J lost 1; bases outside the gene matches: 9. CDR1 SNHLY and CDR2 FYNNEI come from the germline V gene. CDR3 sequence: CASSDGLAGLTGNTGELFF. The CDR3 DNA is TGTGCCAGCAGTGACGGACTAGCGGGACTGACGGGGAACACCGGGGAGCTGTTTTTT.

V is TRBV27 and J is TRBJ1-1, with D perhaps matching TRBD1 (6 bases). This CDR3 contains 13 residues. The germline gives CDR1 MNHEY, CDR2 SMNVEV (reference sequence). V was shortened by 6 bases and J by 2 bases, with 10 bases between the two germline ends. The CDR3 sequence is CASRDRPNTEAFF. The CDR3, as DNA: TGTGCCAGCAGAGACAGGCCCAACACTGAAGCTTTCTTT.

The CDR3: CASSLRGRNGQETQYF. The CDR3 DNA follows: TGCGCCAGCAGCTTGCGGGGGAGGAATGGCCAAGAGACCCAGTACTTC. The chain recombines TRBV5-1 with TRBJ2-5; a possible D gene is TRBD2 (6 bases). The length of the CDR3 is 16 residues. The germline V gene encodes CDR1 SGHRS and CDR2 YFSETQ. The V gene lost 1 base and the J gene lost 1 base, with 14 bases spanning the gap.

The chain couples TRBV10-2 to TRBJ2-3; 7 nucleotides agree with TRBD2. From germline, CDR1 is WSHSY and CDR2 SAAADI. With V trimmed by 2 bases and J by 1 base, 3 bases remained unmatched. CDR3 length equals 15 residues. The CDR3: CASSEPSGGTDTQYF. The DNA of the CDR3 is TGCGCCAGCAGTGAGCCTAGCGGAGGCACAGATACGCAGTATTTT.

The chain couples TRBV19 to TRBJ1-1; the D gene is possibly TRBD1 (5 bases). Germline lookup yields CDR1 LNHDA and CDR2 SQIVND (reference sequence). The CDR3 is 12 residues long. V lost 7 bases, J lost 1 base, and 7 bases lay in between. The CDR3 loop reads CASNTGNTEAFF. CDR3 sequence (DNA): TGTGCCAGTAACACAGGGAACACTGAAGCTTTCTTT.

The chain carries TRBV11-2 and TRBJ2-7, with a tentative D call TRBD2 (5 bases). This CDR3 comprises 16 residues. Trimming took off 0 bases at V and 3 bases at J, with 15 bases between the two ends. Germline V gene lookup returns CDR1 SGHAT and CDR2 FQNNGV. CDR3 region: CASSLEGTPGFYEQYF. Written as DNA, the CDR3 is TGTGCCAGCAGCTTAGAGGGCACGCCGGGGTTCTACGAGCAGTACTTC.